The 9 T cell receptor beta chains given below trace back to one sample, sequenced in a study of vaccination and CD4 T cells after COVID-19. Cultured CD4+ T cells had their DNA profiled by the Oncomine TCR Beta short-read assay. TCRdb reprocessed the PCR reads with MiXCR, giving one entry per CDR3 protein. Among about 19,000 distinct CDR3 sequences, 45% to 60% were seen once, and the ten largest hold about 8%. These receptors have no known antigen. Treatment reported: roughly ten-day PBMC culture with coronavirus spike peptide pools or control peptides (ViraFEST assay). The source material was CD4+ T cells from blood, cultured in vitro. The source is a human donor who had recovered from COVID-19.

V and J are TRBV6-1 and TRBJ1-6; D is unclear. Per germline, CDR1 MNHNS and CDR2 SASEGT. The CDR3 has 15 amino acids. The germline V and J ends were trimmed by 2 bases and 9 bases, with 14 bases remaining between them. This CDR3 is CASSERPTESSPLHF. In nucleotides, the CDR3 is TGTGCCAGCAGTGAAAGGCCCACCGAAAGTTCACCCCTCCACTTT.

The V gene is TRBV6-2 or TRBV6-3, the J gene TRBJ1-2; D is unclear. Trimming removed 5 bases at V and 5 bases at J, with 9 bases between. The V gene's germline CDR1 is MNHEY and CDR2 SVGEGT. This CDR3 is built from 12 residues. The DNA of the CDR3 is TGTGCCAGCAGTGCCCCGGGGTATGGCTACACCTTC. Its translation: CASSAPGYGYTF.

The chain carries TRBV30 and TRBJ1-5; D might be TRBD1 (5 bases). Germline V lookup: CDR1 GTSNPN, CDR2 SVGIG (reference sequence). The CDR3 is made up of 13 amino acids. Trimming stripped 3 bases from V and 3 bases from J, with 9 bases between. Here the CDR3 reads CAWRGANNQPQHF. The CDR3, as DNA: TGTGCCTGGAGAGGGGCGAACAATCAGCCCCAGCATTTT.

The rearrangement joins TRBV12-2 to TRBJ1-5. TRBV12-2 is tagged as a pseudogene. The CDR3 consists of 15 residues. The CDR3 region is CASRPQTDLWQPQHF. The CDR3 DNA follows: TGTGCAAGTCGCCCGCAGACCGACCTCTGGCAGCCCCAGCATTTT.

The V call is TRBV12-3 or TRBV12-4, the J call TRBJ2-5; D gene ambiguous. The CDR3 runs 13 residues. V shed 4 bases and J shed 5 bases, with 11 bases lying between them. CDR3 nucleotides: TGTGCCAGCAGTTATACCCCTCGGGAGACCCAGTACTTC. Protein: CASSYTPRETQYF.

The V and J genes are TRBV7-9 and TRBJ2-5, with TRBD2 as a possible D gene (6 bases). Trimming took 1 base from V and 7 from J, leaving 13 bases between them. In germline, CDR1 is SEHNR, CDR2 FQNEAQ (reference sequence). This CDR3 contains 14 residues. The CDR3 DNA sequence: TGTGCCAGCAGCTTAGTCGGGGGTTGGTCGACCCAGTACTTC. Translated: CASSLVGGWSTQYF.

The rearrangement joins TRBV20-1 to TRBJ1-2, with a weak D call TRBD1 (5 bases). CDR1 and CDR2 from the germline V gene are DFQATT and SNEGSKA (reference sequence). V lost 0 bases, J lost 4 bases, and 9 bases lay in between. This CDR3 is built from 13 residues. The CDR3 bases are TGCAGTGCTAGAGATCCGACAGCCTATGGCTACACCTTC. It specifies CSARDPTAYGYTF.

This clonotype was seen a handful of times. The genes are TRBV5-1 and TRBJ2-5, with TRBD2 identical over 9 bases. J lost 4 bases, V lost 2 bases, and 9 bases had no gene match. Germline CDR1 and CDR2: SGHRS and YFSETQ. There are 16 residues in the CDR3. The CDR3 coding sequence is TGCGCCAGCAGCTTTCAGGTAGCGGGGGCAGGAGAGACCCAGTACTTC. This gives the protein CASSFQVAGAGETQYF. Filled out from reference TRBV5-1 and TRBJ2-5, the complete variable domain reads KAGVTQTPRYLIKTRGQQVTLSCSPISGHRSVSWYQQTPGQGLQFLFEYFSETQRNKGNFPGRFSGRQFSNSRSEMNVSTLELGDSALYLCASSFQVAGAGETQYFGPGTRLLVL.

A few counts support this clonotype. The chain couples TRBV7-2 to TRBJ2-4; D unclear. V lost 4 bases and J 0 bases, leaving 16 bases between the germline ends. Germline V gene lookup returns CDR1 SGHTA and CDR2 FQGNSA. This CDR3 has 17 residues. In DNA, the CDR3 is TGTGCCAGCAGCTCAGTACTCAGACTGCTAGCCAAAAACATTCAGTACTTC. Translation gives CASSSVLRLLAKNIQYF. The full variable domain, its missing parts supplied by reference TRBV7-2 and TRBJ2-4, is GAGVSQSPSNKVTEKGKDVELRCDPISGHTALYWYRQSLGQGLEFLIYFQGNSAPDKSGLPSDRFSAERTGGSVSTLTIQRTQQEDSAVYLCASSSVLRLLAKNIQYFGAGTRLSVL.